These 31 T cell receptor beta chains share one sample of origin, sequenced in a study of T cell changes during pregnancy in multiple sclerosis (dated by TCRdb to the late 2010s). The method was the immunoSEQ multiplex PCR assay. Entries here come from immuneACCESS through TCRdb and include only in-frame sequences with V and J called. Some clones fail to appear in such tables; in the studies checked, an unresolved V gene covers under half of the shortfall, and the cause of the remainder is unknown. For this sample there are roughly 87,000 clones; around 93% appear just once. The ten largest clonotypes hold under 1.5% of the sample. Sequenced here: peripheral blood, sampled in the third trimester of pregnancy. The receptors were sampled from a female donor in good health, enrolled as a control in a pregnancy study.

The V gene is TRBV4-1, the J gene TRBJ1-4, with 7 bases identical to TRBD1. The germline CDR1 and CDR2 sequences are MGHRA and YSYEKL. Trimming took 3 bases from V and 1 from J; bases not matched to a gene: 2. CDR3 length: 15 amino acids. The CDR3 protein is CASSQAGGTNEKLFF. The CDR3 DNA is TGCGCCAGCAGCCAGGCAGGGGGAACTAATGAAAAACTGTTTTTT.

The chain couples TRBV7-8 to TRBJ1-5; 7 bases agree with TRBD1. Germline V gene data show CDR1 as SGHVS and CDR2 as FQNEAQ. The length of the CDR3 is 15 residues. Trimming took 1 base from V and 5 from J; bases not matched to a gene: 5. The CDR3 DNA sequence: TGTGCCAGCAGCTTAGAACAGGGACAGTATCAGCCCCAGCATTTT. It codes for CASSLEQGQYQPQHF.

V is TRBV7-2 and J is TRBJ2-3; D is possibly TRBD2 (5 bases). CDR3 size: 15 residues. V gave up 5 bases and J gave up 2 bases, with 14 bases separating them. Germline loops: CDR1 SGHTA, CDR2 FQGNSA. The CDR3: CASSREGKLTDTQYF. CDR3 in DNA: TGTGCCAGCAGCCGGGAAGGGAAACTCACAGATACGCAGTATTTT.

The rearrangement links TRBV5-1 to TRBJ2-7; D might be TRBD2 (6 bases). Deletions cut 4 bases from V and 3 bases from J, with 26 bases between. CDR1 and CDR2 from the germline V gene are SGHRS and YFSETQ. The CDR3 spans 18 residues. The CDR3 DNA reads TGCGCCAGCAGCCTACGAGCTGGGACTTCCAGAGCCCTCTACGAGCAGTACTTC. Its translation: CASSLRAGTSRALYEQYF.

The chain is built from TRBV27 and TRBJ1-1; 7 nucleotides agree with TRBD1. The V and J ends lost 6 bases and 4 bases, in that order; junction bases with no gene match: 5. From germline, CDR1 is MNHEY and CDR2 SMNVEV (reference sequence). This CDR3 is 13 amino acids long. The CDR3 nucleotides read TGTGCCAGCAGGGACAGGAGAGGCACTGAAGCTTTCTTT. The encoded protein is CASRDRRGTEAFF.

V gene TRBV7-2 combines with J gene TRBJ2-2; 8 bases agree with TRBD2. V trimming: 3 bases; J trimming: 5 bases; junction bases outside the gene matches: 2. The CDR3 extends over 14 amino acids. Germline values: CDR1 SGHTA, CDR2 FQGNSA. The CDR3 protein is CASSFSGVTGELFF. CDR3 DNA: TGTGCCAGCAGCTTTAGCGGGGTGACCGGGGAGCTGTTTTTT.

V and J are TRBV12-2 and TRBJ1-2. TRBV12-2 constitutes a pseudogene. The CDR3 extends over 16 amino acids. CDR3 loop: CASRLDRRPVNYGYTF. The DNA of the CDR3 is TGTGCAAGTCGCTTAGATAGGAGACCAGTCAACTATGGCTACACCTTC.

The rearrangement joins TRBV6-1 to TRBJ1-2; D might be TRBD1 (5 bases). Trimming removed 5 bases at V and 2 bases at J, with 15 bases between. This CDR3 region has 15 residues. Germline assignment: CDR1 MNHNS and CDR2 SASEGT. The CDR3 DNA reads TGTGCCAGCAGTCTGCGAAAGGGGAGGAACTATGGCTACACCTTC. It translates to CASSLRKGRNYGYTF.

The CDR3 region is CASSSGTRGETQYF. The CDR3 region has the DNA TGTGCCAGCAGCTCCGGGACTAGAGGGGAGACCCAGTACTTC. The rearrangement joins TRBV7-2 to TRBJ2-5; 8 nucleotides match TRBD2. J gave up 5 bases and V 4 bases, and 6 bases lay outside the gene matches. Germline CDR1 is SGHTA and CDR2 is FQGNSA. The CDR3 consists of 14 residues. Based on the CDR3 plus reference TRBV7-2 and TRBJ2-5, the full variable domain is GAGVSQSPSNKVTEKGKDVELRCDPISGHTALYWYRQSLGQGLEFLIYFQGNSAPDKSGLPSDRFSAERTGGSVSTLTIQRTQQEDSAVYLCASSSGTRGETQYFGPGTRLLVL.

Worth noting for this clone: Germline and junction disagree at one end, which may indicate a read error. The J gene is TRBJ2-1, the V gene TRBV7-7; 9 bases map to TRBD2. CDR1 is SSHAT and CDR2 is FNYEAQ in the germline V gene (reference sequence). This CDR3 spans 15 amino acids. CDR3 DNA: TGTGCTAGCAGCTTAGAACTAGCGGGTTACAATGAGCAGTTCTTC. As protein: CASSLELAGYNEQFF.

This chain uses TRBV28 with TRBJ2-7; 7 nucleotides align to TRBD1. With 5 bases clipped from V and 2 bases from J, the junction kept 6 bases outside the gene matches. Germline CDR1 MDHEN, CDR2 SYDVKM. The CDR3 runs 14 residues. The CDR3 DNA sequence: TGTGCCAGCAGTCTACAGGGGAGTACCTACGAGCAGTACTTC. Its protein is CASSLQGSTYEQYF. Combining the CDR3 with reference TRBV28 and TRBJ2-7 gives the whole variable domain DVKVTQSSRYLVKRTGEKVFLECVQDMDHENMFWYRQDPGLGLRLIYFSYDVKMKEKGDIPEGYSVSREKKERFSLILESASTNQTSMYLCASSLQGSTYEQYFGPGTRLTVT.

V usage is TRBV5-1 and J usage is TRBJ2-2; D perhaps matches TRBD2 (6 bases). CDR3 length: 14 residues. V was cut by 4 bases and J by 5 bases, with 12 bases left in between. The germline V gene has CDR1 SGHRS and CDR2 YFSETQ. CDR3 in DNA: TGCGCCAGCAGCAACGGGAGAAATACCGGGGAGCTGTTTTTT. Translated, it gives CASSNGRNTGELFF.

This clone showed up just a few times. CDR3 protein: CASQGQANQPQHF. In nucleotides, the CDR3 is TGTGCCAGCCAGGGACAGGCCAATCAGCCCCAGCATTTT. This rearrangement joins TRBV18 to TRBJ1-5, with 8 positions matching TRBD1. J lost 3 bases, V lost 8 bases, and 3 bases had no gene match. Germline lookup yields CDR1 KGHSH and CDR2 LQKENI. The CDR3 consists of 13 residues.

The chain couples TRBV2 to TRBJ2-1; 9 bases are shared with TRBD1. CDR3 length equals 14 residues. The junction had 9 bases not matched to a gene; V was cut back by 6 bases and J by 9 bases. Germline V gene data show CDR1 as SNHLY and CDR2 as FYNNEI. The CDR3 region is CASRTHRGQGEQFF. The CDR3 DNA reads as TGTGCCAGCAGGACGCACAGGGGGCAAGGTGAGCAGTTCTTC.

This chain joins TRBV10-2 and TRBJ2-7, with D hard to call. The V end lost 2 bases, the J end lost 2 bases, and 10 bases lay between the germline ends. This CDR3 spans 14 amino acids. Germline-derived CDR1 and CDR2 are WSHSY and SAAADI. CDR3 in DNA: TGCGCCAGCAGTGAGACAACGTCAACCTACGAGCAGTACTTC. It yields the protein CASSETTSTYEQYF.

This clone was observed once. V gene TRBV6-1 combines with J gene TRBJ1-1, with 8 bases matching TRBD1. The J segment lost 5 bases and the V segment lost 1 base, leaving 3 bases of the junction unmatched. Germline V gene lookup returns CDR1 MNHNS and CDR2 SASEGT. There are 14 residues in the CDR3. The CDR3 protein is CASSEGTGYTEAFF. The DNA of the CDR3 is TGTGCCAGCAGTGAAGGGACAGGGTATACTGAAGCTTTCTTT.

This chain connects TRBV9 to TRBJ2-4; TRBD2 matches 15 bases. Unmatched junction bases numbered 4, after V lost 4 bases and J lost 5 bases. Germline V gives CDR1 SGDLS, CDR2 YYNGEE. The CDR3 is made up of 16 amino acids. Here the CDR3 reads CASSSRTSGRENIQYF. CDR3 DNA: TGTGCCAGCAGCTCAAGGACTAGCGGGAGGGAAAACATTCAGTACTTC.

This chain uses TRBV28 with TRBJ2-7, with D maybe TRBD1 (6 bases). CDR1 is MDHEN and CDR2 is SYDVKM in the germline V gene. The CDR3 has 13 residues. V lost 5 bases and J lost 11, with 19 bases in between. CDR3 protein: CASSVQTRTDKYF. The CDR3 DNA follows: TGTGCCAGCAGTGTACAAACGCGGACAGATAAGTACTTC.

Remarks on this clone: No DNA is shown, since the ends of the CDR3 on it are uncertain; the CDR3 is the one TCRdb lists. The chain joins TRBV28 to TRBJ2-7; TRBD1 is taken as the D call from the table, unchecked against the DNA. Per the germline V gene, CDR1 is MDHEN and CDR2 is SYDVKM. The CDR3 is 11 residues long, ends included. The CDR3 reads CASSSSTGAYF.

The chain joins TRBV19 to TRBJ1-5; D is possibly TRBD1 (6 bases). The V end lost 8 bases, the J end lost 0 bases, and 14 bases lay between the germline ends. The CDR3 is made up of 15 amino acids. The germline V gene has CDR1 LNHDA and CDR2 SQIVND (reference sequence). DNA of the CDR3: TGTGCCAGTGACGAACAGGGCTATAGCAATCAGCCCCAGCATTTT. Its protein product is CASDEQGYSNQPQHF.

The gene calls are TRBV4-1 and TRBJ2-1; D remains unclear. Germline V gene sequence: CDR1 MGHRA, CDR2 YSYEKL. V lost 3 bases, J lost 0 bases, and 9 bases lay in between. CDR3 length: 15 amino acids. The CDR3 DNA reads TGCGCCAGCAGCCAGACTCATTTCTCCTACAATGAGCAGTTCTTC. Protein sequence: CASSQTHFSYNEQFF.

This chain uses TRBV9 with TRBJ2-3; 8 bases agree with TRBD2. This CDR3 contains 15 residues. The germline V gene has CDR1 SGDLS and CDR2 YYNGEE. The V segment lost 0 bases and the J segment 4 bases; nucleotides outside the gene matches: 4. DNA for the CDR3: TGTGCCAGCAGCGTAGGAGCGGGAGAATCAGATACGCAGTATTTT. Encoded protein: CASSVGAGESDTQYF.

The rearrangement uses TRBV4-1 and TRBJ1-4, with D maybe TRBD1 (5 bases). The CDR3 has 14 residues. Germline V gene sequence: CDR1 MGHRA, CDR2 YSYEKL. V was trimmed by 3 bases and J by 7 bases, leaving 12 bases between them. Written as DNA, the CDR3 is TGCGCCAGCAGCCATCGGTTGCAGGGTGAAAAACTGTTTTTT. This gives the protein CASSHRLQGEKLFF.

The CDR3 spells CASSQGQVDEKLFF. For the CDR3, the DNA is TGTGCCAGCAGCCAAGGACAGGTGGACGAAAAACTGTTTTTT. This chain connects TRBV14 to TRBJ1-4, with D tentatively TRBD1 (6 bases). The CDR3 totals 14 residues. V was cut by 1 base and J by 8 bases, with 11 bases left in between. The V gene's germline CDR1 is SGHDN and CDR2 FVKESK.

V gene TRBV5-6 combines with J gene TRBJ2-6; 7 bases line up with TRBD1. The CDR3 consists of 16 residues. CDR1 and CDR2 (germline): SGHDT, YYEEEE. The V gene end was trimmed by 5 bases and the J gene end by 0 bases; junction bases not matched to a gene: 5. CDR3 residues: CASSRDSHSGANVLTF. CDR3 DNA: TGTGCCAGCAGTCGGGACAGCCACTCTGGGGCCAACGTCCTGACTTTC.

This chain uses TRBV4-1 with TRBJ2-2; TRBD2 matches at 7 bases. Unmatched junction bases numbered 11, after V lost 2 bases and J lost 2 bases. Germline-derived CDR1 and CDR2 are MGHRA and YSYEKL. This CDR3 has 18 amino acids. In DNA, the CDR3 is TGCGCCAGCAGCCAAAATCCTGGGGGAGGGCCTAACACCGGGGAGCTGTTTTTT. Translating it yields CASSQNPGGGPNTGELFF.

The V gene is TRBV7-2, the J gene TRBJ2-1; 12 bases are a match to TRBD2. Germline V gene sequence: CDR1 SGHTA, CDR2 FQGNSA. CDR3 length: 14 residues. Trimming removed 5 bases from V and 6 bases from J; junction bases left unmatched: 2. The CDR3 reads CASSASGRANEQFF. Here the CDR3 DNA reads TGTGCCAGCAGCGCTAGCGGGAGGGCCAATGAGCAGTTCTTC.

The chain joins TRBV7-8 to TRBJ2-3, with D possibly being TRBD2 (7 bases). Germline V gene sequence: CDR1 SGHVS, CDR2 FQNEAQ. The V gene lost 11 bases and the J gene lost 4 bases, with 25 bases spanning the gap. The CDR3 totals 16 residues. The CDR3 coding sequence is TGTGCCTCCCTGGGAGGGGGACCCATTGGCGCAGATACGCAGTATTTT. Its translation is CASLGGGPIGADTQYF. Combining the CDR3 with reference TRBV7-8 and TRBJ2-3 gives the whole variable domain GAGVSQSPRYKVAKRGQDVALRCDPISGHVSLFWYQQALGQGPEFLTYFQNEAQLDKSGLPSDRFFAERPEGSVSTLKIQRTQQEDSAVYLCASLGGGPIGADTQYFGPGTRLTVL.

CDR3 loop: CAISEPHGLAERETQYF. In DNA form, the CDR3 reads TGTGCCATCAGTGAGCCCCACGGACTAGCGGAAAGGGAGACCCAGTACTTC. This chain uses TRBV10-3 with TRBJ2-5; 10 positions agree with TRBD2. Germline V gene data show CDR1 as ENHRY and CDR2 as SYGVKD. This CDR3 region has 17 residues. V was clipped by 2 bases and J by 5 bases; unmatched bases: 11.

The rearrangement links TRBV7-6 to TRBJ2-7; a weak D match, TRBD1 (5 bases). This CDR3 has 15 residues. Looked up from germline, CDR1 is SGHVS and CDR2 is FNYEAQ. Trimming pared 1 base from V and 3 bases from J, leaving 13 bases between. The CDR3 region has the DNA TGTGCCAGCAGCTTAGGAAAAGGGGCCGACTACGAGCAGTACTTC. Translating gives CASSLGKGADYEQYF.

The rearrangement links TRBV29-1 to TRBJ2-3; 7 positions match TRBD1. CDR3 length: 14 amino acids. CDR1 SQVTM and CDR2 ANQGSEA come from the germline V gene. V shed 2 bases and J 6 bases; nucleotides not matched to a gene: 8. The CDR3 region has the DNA TGCAGCGTTGAATGGGCCGGGACAGAGGATACGCAGTATTTT. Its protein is CSVEWAGTEDTQYF.